Presented here are 15 T cell receptor beta chains from one specimen sequenced in a study of shared clonotypes between healthy human individuals (TCRdb year 2020). The protocol used for the library was the immunoSEQ multiplex PCR assay. Sourced from immuneACCESS, this table was stored by TCRdb with only in-frame sequences that have V and J called. A share of the clones is absent; for the studies checked, an unresolved V gene accounts for under half, and the remainder has no known explanation. The sample table contains roughly 2.6 million clones; only one count was recorded for just over 90% of them. The ten largest clonotypes hold more than 0.12% of the sample. Sequences were obtained from naive CD4+ T cells sorted from blood. In the paper's terms, the cell subset or site label means: CD45RA+ positively selected. The receptors were sampled from a man aged 18 to 30 in good health.

V and J are TRBV6-6 and TRBJ2-7; 8 bases align to TRBD1. The germline V gene encodes CDR1 MNHNY and CDR2 SVGAGI (reference sequence). The V and J ends lost 10 bases and 0 bases, in that order; junction bases with no gene match: 8. This CDR3 has 14 residues. The CDR3: CANPGTGFSYEQYF. The DNA for the CDR3 is TGTGCCAACCCGGGGACAGGCTTCTCCTACGAGCAGTACTTC.

The rearrangement uses TRBV2 and TRBJ2-7; 10 nucleotides match TRBD2. The trim removed 5 bases at V and 1 base at J, leaving 5 bases unmatched. Germline V lookup: CDR1 SNHLY, CDR2 FYNNEI. This CDR3 has 15 residues. CDR3 DNA: TGTGCCAGCAGTAATAGCGGGGGGAAATCCTACGAGCAGTACTTC. It encodes CASSNSGGKSYEQYF.

The chain combines TRBV2 with TRBJ2-1; the D gene could be TRBD1 or TRBD2 (5 bases each). Deletions cut 5 bases from V and 5 bases from J, with 19 bases between. This CDR3 region has 16 residues. Looked up from germline, CDR1 is SNHLY and CDR2 is FYNNEI. The CDR3 nucleotides read TGTGCCAGCAGTAAGAGGGGAAACCAGATAGACAATGAGCAGTTCTTC. Protein product: CASSKRGNQIDNEQFF.

The chain couples TRBV28 to TRBJ2-1; no reliable D call. There are 13 residues in the CDR3. The V end was cut by 7 bases, the J end by 4 bases, with 11 bases between. Germline CDR1 MDHEN, CDR2 SYDVKM. In nucleotides, the CDR3 is TGTGCCAGCATGCCACCTTTGTACAATGAGCAGTTCTTC. It encodes CASMPPLYNEQFF.

This rearrangement joins TRBV6-6 to TRBJ1-4, with D perhaps TRBD1 (6 bases). CDR1 and CDR2 from the germline V gene are MNHNY and SVGAGI (reference sequence). V was pared by 4 bases and J by 1 base, with 10 bases between. The CDR3 loop spans 15 amino acids. CDR3 nucleotides: TGTGCCAGCAGTTCCAGGGGACAAACTAATGAAAAACTGTTTTTT. This codes for CASSSRGQTNEKLFF.

This clone has just one count. CDR3: CASSKAGGPADTQYF. The CDR3 DNA reads as TGTGCCAGCAGCAAAGCGGGGGGGCCCGCAGATACGCAGTATTTT. The chain has TRBV7-2 and TRBJ2-3; 10 bases line up with TRBD2. V shed 5 bases and J 4 bases; nucleotides not matched to a gene: 6. The CDR3 is 15 residues long. Germline CDR1 reads SGHTA; CDR2 reads FQGNSA. The full variable domain, in which reference TRBV7-2 and TRBJ2-3 provide the parts outside the CDR3, is GAGVSQSPSNKVTEKGKDVELRCDPISGHTALYWYRQSLGQGLEFLIYFQGNSAPDKSGLPSDRFSAERTGGSVSTLTIQRTQQEDSAVYLCASSKAGGPADTQYFGPGTRLTVL.

This chain links TRBV19 with TRBJ1-6; no definite D call. With 7 bases removed from V and 6 bases from J, the gap between germline ends came to 13 bases. From germline, CDR1 is LNHDA and CDR2 SQIVND (reference sequence). The length of the CDR3 is 14 residues. The CDR3 is CASTLGRSNSPLHF. The CDR3 nucleotides are TGTGCCAGTACTCTTGGACGAAGTAATTCACCCCTCCACTTT.

The chain joins TRBV10-2 to TRBJ1-5, with TRBD1 identical over 8 bases. With V trimmed by 6 bases and J by 6 bases, 10 bases remained unmatched. Germline V gene data show CDR1 as WSHSY and CDR2 as SAAADI. The CDR3 sequence is 15 residues long. This CDR3 is CASRTGTGQSQPQHF. The CDR3 DNA sequence: TGCGCCAGCAGGACTGGGACAGGACAGAGTCAGCCCCAGCATTTT.

The chain couples TRBV5-5 to TRBJ1-1; 9 bases are shared with TRBD1. The length of the CDR3 is 14 residues. Germline CDR1 is SGHKS and CDR2 is YYEKEE (reference sequence). The V segment lost 6 bases and the J segment 4 bases; nucleotides outside the gene matches: 7. The CDR3 protein is CASKEGQGGTEAFF. The CDR3 coding sequence is TGTGCCAGCAAGGAGGGACAGGGCGGCACTGAAGCTTTCTTT.

The chain uses TRBV10-3 and TRBJ1-5; the match to TRBD1 covers 8 bases. J lost 7 bases, V lost 2 bases, and 10 bases had no gene match. Germline values: CDR1 ENHRY, CDR2 SYGVKD. This CDR3 contains 16 residues. Written as DNA, the CDR3 is TGTGCCATCAGTGAGCAGGCAGGGGGCTTTAACCAGCCCCAGCATTTT. The encoded protein is CAISEQAGGFNQPQHF.

CDR3 sequence reads: CASSRGLAVRNEQFF. CDR3 bases: TGTGCCAGTAGTAGGGGACTAGCAGTGAGGAATGAGCAGTTCTTC. The V gene is TRBV19, the J gene TRBJ2-1; 9 positions agree with TRBD2. V trimming: 4 bases; J trimming: 7 bases; junction bases outside the gene matches: 8. The germline V gene encodes CDR1 LNHDA and CDR2 SQIVND (reference sequence). This CDR3 comprises 15 residues. The whole variable domain, filled in from reference TRBV19 and TRBJ2-1, reads DGGITQSPKYLFRKEGQNVTLSCEQNLNHDAMYWYRQDPGQGLRLIYYSQIVNDFQKGDIAEGYSVSREKKESFPLTVTSAQKNPTAFYLCASSRGLAVRNEQFFGPGTRLTVL.

In this sample, this clone turned up a few times. The gene calls are TRBV20-1 and TRBJ1-1; tentative D call: TRBD1 (5 bases). Trimming removed 3 bases from V and 6 bases from J, with 5 bases in between. CDR1 is DFQATT and CDR2 is SNEGSKA in the germline V gene (reference sequence). This CDR3 is 10 amino acids long. In DNA, the CDR3 is TGCAGTGCTAGGGGGCCTGAAGCTTTCTTT. Encoded protein: CSARGPEAFF.

The chain combines TRBV2 with TRBJ2-1, with D possibly being TRBD1 (6 bases). Germline V gives CDR1 SNHLY, CDR2 FYNNEI. The CDR3 loop spans 15 amino acids. Trimming pared 6 bases from V and 6 bases from J, leaving 18 bases between. The CDR3 is CASSAGVGWGNEQFF. The CDR3 nucleotides are TGTGCCAGCAGCGCAGGGGTGGGGTGGGGCAATGAGCAGTTCTTC.

The rearrangement links TRBV9 to TRBJ1-2, with unresolved D. V dropped 4 bases and J dropped 6 bases, with 19 bases sitting between them. Germline assignment: CDR1 SGDLS and CDR2 YYNGEE. This CDR3 spans 15 amino acids. As DNA, the CDR3 is TGTGCCAGCAGCCCGAGCGGTAGGACCGCCGATGGCTACACCTTC. Amino acids: CASSPSGRTADGYTF.

The V gene is TRBV5-5, the J gene TRBJ2-7; no reliable D call. This CDR3 has 12 amino acids. CDR1 is SGHKS, CDR2 YYEKEE, per germline (reference sequence). The ends were cut back, 0 bases at V and 7 bases at J, with 8 bases in the middle. As DNA, the CDR3 is TGTGCCAGCAGCTTGGACTACGGGGAGCAGTACTTC. Residues: CASSLDYGEQYF.